This note documents a single TCR beta chain sequence. This specimen comes from a study of blood T cells in healthy people across ages. This CDR3 comprises 14 residues. The J segment lost 2 bases and the V segment lost 7 bases, leaving 6 bases of the junction unmatched. Germline CDR1 is LNHDA and CDR2 is SQIVND (reference sequence). Next came a second PCR, run for about 7 to 12 cycles, which used a sample-barcoded 5' primer along with a J-beta primer mix. In TCRdb, the 5' RACE reads were re-called with MiXCR into one record per CDR3 protein. The data contain 750,000 to 950,000 distinct CDR3 sequences, approximately 24% of them singletons. The sample was also reused in another study, on T cells of mothers and their children.

The genes are TRBV19 and TRBJ2-3; 7 positions agree with TRBD1. This TCR came from a boy aged 5-17 years in good health. Sequencing input: blood. CDR3: CASNSGQHTDTQYF. In nucleotides, the CDR3 is TGTGCCAGTAATTCGGGACAGCACACAGATACGCAGTATTTT.